Listed below are T cell receptor beta chains from one sample, sequenced in a study of beta chain features in type 1 diabetes. Data came from immunoSEQ multiplex PCR; TCRdb stores just in-frame clones and leaves some out. The sample consists of some 640,000 clones, over 12% of them appearing once. Sequences were obtained from naive CD4+ T cells from blood. Receptors originate from a man aged 18 to 30 with type 1 diabetes. Each CDR3 is given with its conserved first and last residue. A D gene is named only where the DNA matches it firmly. A clone size is listed for some rows: how often the clone was seen (once, few, many), or a class if it is expanded.

size	length	J	D	V	DNA	CDR3
few	14	TRBJ2-2	TRBD1	TRBV19	TGTGCCAGTAGTGGGACAGGGCGGACCGGGGAGCTGTTTTTT	CASSGTGRTGELFF
.	13	TRBJ1-5	.	TRBV4-2	TGTGCCAGCAGCCAAGATAATAGCCAGCCCCAGCATTTT	CASSQDNSQPQHF
.	15	TRBJ2-7	.	TRBV27	TGTGCCAGCAGCCAGGGGGGACTAAGCTCCTACGAGCAGTACTTC	CASSQGGLSSYEQYF
.	14	TRBJ2-7	TRBD2	TRBV6-6	TGTGCCAGCAGCCCACGGACTAGCGGGAGTTATCGGTACTTC	CASSPRTSGSYRYF
.	16	TRBJ2-7	TRBD2	TRBV7-2	TGTGCCAGCAGCTTACCGGGCGGGAGCAGCTCCTACGAGCAGTACTTC	CASSLPGGSSSYEQYF
few	13	TRBJ1-1	.	TRBV15	TGTGCCACCAGCAGAGATTACTCGGGCGACGCTTTCTTT	CATSRDYSGDAFF
.	15	TRBJ2-7	.	TRBV7-2	TGTGCCAGCAGCTTAGAGTCTACCCCGGCCTACGAGCAGTACTTC	CASSLESTPAYEQYF
few	16	TRBJ2-6	TRBD2	TRBV28	TGTGCCAGCAGTCTACTCCGGGGGGCTGGGGCCAACGTCCTGACTTTC	CASSLLRGAGANVLTF
few	14	TRBJ2-2	.	TRBV14	TGTGCCAGCAGCCAAGTCGGTAACACCGGGGAGCTGTTTTTT	CASSQVGNTGELFF
few	17	TRBJ1-1	.	TRBV4-1	TGCGCCAGCAGCCAAGGAAGGCCAGCTGGGTGGGACACTGAAGCTTTCTTT	CASSQGRPAGWDTEAFF
.	14	TRBJ2-2	.	TRBV6-5	TGTGCCAGCAGTCTATCCCGCAACACCGGGGAGCTGTTTTTT	CASSLSRNTGELFF
few	14	TRBJ2-7	TRBD2	TRBV7-2	TGTGCCAGCAGCTTAGAGGCGGGAGGGTACGAGCAGTACTTC	CASSLEAGGYEQYF
.	14	TRBJ1-3	.	TRBV2	TGTGCCAGCAGAGCTCAGGGGACTGGAAACACCATATATTTT	CASRAQGTGNTIYF
few	11	TRBJ2-7	.	TRBV29-1	TGCAGCGTTGATGGGGTCAACGAGCAGTACTTC	CSVDGVNEQYF
few	15	TRBJ2-6	.	TRBV10-2	TGCGCCAGCAGTCGCTCGGACCGTTCCCCAGACGTCCTGACTTTC	CASSRSDRSPDVLTF
.	14	TRBJ1-1	.	TRBV18	TGTGCCAGCTCACGAGGGGCAGGGCCCACTGAAGCTTTCTTT	CASSRGAGPTEAFF
.	14	TRBJ2-5	.	TRBV9	TGTGCCAGCAGCGTCGGAACCGATCAAGAGACCCAGTACTTC	CASSVGTDQETQYF
few	17	TRBJ2-3	.	TRBV29-1	TGCAGCGTTGAAGATCGGTACAGGGAGGGGAACACAGATACGCAGTATTTT	CSVEDRYREGNTDTQYF
.	14	TRBJ1-4	.	TRBV28	TGTGCCAGCAGTGCGGGAGGGACGGGCGAAAAACTGTTTTTT	CASSAGGTGEKLFF
.	13	TRBJ2-3	.	TRBV30	TGTGCCTGGAGTAGCGGAAGCACAGATACGCAGTATTTT	CAWSSGSTDTQYF
.	16	TRBJ2-7	.	TRBV10-3	TGTGCCATCAGCTCCCCCGCAGGGAGCCTCTCCTACGAGCAGTACTTC	CAISSPAGSLSYEQYF
.	15	TRBJ2-6	.	TRBV7-2	TGTGCCAGCAGCTTAGGGGGATCTGGGGCCAACGTCCTGACTTTC	CASSLGGSGANVLTF
.	12	TRBJ1-1	.	TRBV23-1	TGCGCCAGCAGTCAATCGCACTCCCAAGCTTTCTTT	CASSQSHSQAFF
.	18	TRBJ2-1	TRBD1	TRBV15	TGTGCCACCAGCAGAGATCAACGTGGACAGGGTAAAACTAATGAGCAGTTCTTC	CATSRDQRGQGKTNEQFF
few	11	TRBJ2-7	.	TRBV2	TGTGCCAGCAGCGGCAGCGGATCTCAGTACTTC	CASSGSGSQYF
few	11	TRBJ1-1	.	TRBV19	TGTGCCAGTAGTCTCGGCACTGAAGCTTTCTTT	CASSLGTEAFF
few	15	TRBJ2-7	TRBD2	TRBV7-9	TGTGCCAGCAGCTGGGGACTAGCGGGAGTGTACGAGCAGTACTTC	CASSWGLAGVYEQYF
few	17	TRBJ2-7	TRBD2	TRBV4-2	TGTGCCAGCAGCCAATCTTCGCTGTCTAGCGGGAGCTACGAGCAGTACTTC	CASSQSSLSSGSYEQYF
few	11	TRBJ1-5	.	TRBV28	TGTGCCAGCAGGGGAAATCAGCCCCAGCATTTT	CASRGNQPQHF
few	17	TRBJ1-4	.	TRBV7-9	TGTGCCAGCAGCTCTTTGACAGCCGGGGGGACTAATGAAAAACTGTTTTTT	CASSSLTAGGTNEKLFF
.	11	TRBJ2-7	.	TRBV30	TGTGCCTGGACCCGGGACCCAAAGAAGGACTTC	CAWTRDPKKDF
.	14	TRBJ1-2	.	TRBV5-1	TGCGCCAGCAGACCAGAGGTGACTGGGTATGGCTACACCTTC	CASRPEVTGYGYTF
.	15	TRBJ2-1	TRBD2	TRBV5-4	TGTGCCAGCAGCGGAGCGGGAGGGGATTACAATGAGCAGTTCTTC	CASSGAGGDYNEQFF
few	15	TRBJ2-2	TRBD1	TRBV11-2	TGTGCCAGCTCTGATAGGGGGCGGTCCACCGGGGAGCTGTTTTTT	CASSDRGRSTGELFF
.	12	TRBJ1-5	.	TRBV18	TGTGCCAGCTCACCCCCCGGGGAGCGCCAGCATTTT	CASSPPGERQHF
few	13	TRBJ1-5	.	TRBV19	TGTGCCAGTAGTTACACCCGCAATCAGCCCCAGCATTTT	CASSYTRNQPQHF
few	15	TRBJ2-6	TRBD1	TRBV4-3	TGCGCCAGCAGCCAACAGGGGGCTGGGGCCAACGTCCTGACTTTC	CASSQQGAGANVLTF
few	16	TRBJ1-1	.	TRBV18	TGTGCCAGCTCACCAGGGACACTAGTCTTGAACACTGAAGCTTTCTTT	CASSPGTLVLNTEAFF
.	15	TRBJ2-3	TRBD1	TRBV5-1	TGCGCCAGCAGCTTACCGGGACAGAGCACAGATACGCAGTATTTT	CASSLPGQSTDTQYF
few	18	TRBJ2-7	TRBD2	TRBV9	TGTGCCAGCAGCGGGAGAGGGAAGGAAGCGGGGAGCTCCTACGAGCAGTACTTC	CASSGRGKEAGSSYEQYF
few	14	TRBJ2-2	TRBD1	TRBV9	TGTGCCAGCACCCGGACAGGCTTGGCCGGGGAGCTGTTTTTT	CASTRTGLAGELFF
few	14	TRBJ2-7	.	TRBV7-2	TGTGCCAGCAGCTCCGGGGGACAGCTCTACGAGCAGTACTTC	CASSSGGQLYEQYF
few	14	TRBJ1-1	.	TRBV9	TGTGCCAGCAGCGTGGACAGCGGGAACACTGAAGCTTTCTTT	CASSVDSGNTEAFF
.	14	TRBJ2-7	.	TRBV6-5	TGTGCCAGCAGTTACCAACCAGGGACCCACGAGCAGTACTTC	CASSYQPGTHEQYF
.	16	TRBJ2-1	TRBD1	TRBV5-1	TGCGCCAGCAGCTTTTTGGTAGGGACAGGATACAATGAGCAGTTCTTC	CASSFLVGTGYNEQFF
few	14	TRBJ2-5	.	TRBV5-4	TGTGCCAGCAGGTTGCAGGGTGCCCATAAGACCCAGTACTTC	CASRLQGAHKTQYF
few	14	TRBJ1-5	TRBD1	TRBV7-2	TGTGCCAGCAGCTCGGACAGGGGAGCTCAGCCCCAGCATTTT	CASSSDRGAQPQHF
.	13	TRBJ1-2	.	TRBV10-3	TGTGCCATCAGTGGGGCAGAGCGTTATGGCTACACCTTC	CAISGAERYGYTF
.	13	TRBJ2-7	.	TRBV7-3	TGTGCCAGCAGCTTACGTCAGGGCAGCGAGCAGTACTTC	CASSLRQGSEQYF
.	12	TRBJ2-7	.	TRBV9	TGTGCATCCGCGAATGATCTTGACGAGCAGTACTTC	CASANDLDEQYF